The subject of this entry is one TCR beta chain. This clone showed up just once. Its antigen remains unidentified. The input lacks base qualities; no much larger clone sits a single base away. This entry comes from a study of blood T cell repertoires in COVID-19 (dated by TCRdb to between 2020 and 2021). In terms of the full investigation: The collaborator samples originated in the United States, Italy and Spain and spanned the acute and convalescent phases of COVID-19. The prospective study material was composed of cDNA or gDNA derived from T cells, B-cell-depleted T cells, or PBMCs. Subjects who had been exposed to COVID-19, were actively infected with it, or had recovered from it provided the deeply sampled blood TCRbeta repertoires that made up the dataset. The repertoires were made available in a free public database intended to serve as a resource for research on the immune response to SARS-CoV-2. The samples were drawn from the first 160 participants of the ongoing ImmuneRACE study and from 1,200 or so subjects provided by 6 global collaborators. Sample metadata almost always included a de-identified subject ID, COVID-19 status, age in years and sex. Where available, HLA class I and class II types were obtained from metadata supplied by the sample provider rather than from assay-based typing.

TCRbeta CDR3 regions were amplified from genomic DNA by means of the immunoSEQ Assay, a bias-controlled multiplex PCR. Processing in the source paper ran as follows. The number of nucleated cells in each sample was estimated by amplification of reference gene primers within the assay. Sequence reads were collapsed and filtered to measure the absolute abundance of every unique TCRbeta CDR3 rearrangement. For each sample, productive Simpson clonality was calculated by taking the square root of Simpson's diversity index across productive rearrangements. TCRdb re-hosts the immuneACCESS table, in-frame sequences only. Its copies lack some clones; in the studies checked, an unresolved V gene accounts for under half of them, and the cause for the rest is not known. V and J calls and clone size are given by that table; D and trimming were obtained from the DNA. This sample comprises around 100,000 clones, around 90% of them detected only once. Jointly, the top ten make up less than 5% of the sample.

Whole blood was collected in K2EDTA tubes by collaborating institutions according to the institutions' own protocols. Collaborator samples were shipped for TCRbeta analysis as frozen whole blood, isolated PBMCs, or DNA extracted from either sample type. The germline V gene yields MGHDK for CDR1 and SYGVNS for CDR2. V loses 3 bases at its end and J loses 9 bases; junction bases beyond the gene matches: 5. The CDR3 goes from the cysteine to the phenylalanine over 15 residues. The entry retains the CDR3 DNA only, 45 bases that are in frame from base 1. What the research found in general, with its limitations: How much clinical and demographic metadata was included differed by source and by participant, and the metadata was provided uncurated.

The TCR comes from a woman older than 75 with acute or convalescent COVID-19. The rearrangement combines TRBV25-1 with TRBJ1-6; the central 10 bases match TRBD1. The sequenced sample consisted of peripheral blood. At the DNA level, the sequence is TGTGCCAGCAGTGAGCCGGGACAGGGGCGTTCACCCCTCCACTTT. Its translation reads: CASSEPGQGRSPLHF.